This entry is about one TCR beta chain. Its antigen is not identified. The input for sorted-subset replicate PCRs was around 210 ng DNA, tens of thousands of T cell genomes. Sequenced by immunoSEQ multiplex PCR; TCRdb stores in-frame clones only, minus some. The sample lists roughly 850,000 clones; approximately 96% were seen once. This CDR3 region has 18 residues. Trimming pared 4 bases from V and 2 bases from J, leaving 22 bases between. In germline, CDR1 is MGHRA, CDR2 YSYEKL. The sample belongs to a study of shared clonotypes between healthy human individuals. Study-level results: Generation of non-shared clonotypes was less probable than generation of clonotypes shared by all four donors.

CD8 cells classed as naive were CD45RO-negative and positively selected for CCR7, excluding terminally differentiated effector memory CD45RA+ cells. The chain combines TRBV4-1 with TRBJ2-3; TRBD1 or TRBD2 may be the D gene (5 bases each). Sequencing was carried out using naive CD8+ T cells sorted from blood. The clonotype originates from a man aged 25-45 years in good health. The CDR3 here is CASSLRVEGAGSTDTQYF. DNA for the CDR3: TGCGCCAGCAGCCTAAGGGTAGAGGGAGCAGGGTCCACAGATACGCAGTATTTT.